One sample yielded the 32 T cell receptor beta chains listed below, sequenced in a study of control samples from healthy donors and cancer patients. Repertoires were generated with immunoSEQ multiplex PCR, while TCRdb's copy carries only in-frame clones and drops some. The sample holds 100,000 to 150,000 clones, around 92% seen once. Material for sequencing was blood. All receptors come from a woman in her 50s in good health.

This chain connects TRBV5-1 to TRBJ2-7, with TRBD2 matching 7 bases. The CDR3 spans 15 residues. Germline V gene lookup returns CDR1 SGHRS and CDR2 YFSETQ. The V segment lost 0 bases and the J segment 5 bases; nucleotides outside the gene matches: 8. This chain's CDR3 is CASSLAATSYDEQYF. CDR3 in DNA: TGCGCCAGCAGCTTGGCCGCGACTAGCTACGACGAGCAGTACTTC.

The gene calls are TRBV6-6 and TRBJ2-6; no definite D call. V was cut by 9 bases and J by 0 bases, with 12 bases left in between. The CDR3 is 15 amino acids. Per germline, CDR1 MNHNY and CDR2 SVGAGI (reference sequence). CDR3 in amino acids: CARLPDHSGANVLTF. As DNA, the CDR3 is TGTGCCAGGCTGCCCGACCACTCTGGGGCCAACGTCCTGACTTTC.

This clone came up once. This chain links TRBV2 with TRBJ1-2, with unresolved D. This CDR3 has 12 amino acids. V lost 7 bases and J 0 bases, leaving 6 bases between the germline ends. Germline CDR1 and CDR2: SNHLY and FYNNEI. The DNA of the CDR3 is TGTGCCAGCAAGGCTTCTAACTATGGCTACACCTTC. It codes for CASKASNYGYTF.

V usage is TRBV28 and J usage is TRBJ2-3; the match to TRBD2 covers 10 bases. The CDR3 totals 17 residues. With V trimmed by 3 bases and J by 2 bases, 8 bases remained unmatched. CDR1 is MDHEN, CDR2 SYDVKM, per germline. CDR3: CASSFRLAGAITDTQYF. CDR3 nucleotides: TGTGCCAGCAGTTTCCGGCTAGCGGGGGCCATCACAGATACGCAGTATTTT.

This rearrangement joins TRBV25-1 to TRBJ2-5; weak D call: TRBD2 (5 bases). Germline assignment: CDR1 MGHDK and CDR2 SYGVNS. Between the trimmed V and J ends, which lost 7 bases and 3 bases, there was a span of 12 bases. The CDR3 sequence is 13 residues long. For the CDR3, the DNA is TGTGCCAGCAATTATTTCGGGGAAGAGACCCAGTACTTC. Its translation is CASNYFGEETQYF.

The V and J genes are TRBV2 and TRBJ2-7, with a tentative D call TRBD1 (5 bases). V was cut by 4 bases and J by 1 base, with 14 bases left in between. Germline assignment: CDR1 SNHLY and CDR2 FYNNEI. The CDR3 length is 15 residues. CDR3 coding DNA: TGTGCCAGCAGTGGATTCAGGGATAGTTCCTACGAGCAGTACTTC. Translating gives CASSGFRDSSYEQYF.

The chain uses TRBV19 and TRBJ1-3; D is perhaps TRBD1 (5 bases). The CDR3 length is 18 residues. V lost 3 bases to trimming and J lost 0 bases, with 18 bases between them. CDR1 and CDR2 (germline): LNHDA, SQIVND (reference sequence). CDR3 protein: CASSISLASGPSGNTIYF. CDR3 DNA: TGTGCCAGTAGTATTAGTTTGGCATCGGGGCCCTCTGGAAACACCATATATTTT.

The J gene is TRBJ1-1, the V gene TRBV5-1, with D perhaps TRBD1 (5 bases). Germline V gives CDR1 SGHRS, CDR2 YFSETQ. V was shortened by 4 bases and J by 0 bases, with 10 bases between the two germline ends. This CDR3 spans 14 amino acids. The CDR3 sequence: CASSQQGMNTEAFF. CDR3 sequence (DNA): TGCGCCAGCAGCCAGCAGGGCATGAACACTGAAGCTTTCTTT. The full variable domain, completed using reference TRBV5-1 and TRBJ1-1, is KAGVTQTPRYLIKTRGQQVTLSCSPISGHRSVSWYQQTPGQGLQFLFEYFSETQRNKGNFPGRFSGRQFSNSRSEMNVSTLELGDSALYLCASSQQGMNTEAFFGQGTRLTVV.

The chain uses TRBV18 and TRBJ2-6; D is unclear. V was trimmed by 2 bases and J by 0 bases, leaving 11 bases between them. Germline V lookup: CDR1 KGHSH, CDR2 LQKENI. The CDR3 extends over 17 amino acids. As DNA, the CDR3 is TGTGCCAGCTCACCAGTTTTAGGATTCTCTGGGGCCAACGTCCTGACTTTC. Its protein is CASSPVLGFSGANVLTF.

The chain recombines TRBV11-2 with TRBJ2-5, with D possibly matching TRBD2 (5 bases). Trimming cost V 5 bases and J 5 bases, with 15 bases left between them. CDR1 SGHAT and CDR2 FQNNGV come from the germline V gene. The CDR3 consists of 14 residues. This CDR3 is CASSLWELGETQYF. The CDR3 DNA sequence: TGTGCCAGCAGCCTCTGGGAGTTGGGGGAGACCCAGTACTTC.

The chain uses TRBV6-1 and TRBJ1-1, with D uncertain. Between the trimmed V and J ends, which lost 1 base and 5 bases, there was a span of 11 bases. This CDR3 has 14 residues. CDR1 and CDR2 from the germline V gene are MNHNS and SASEGT. DNA for the CDR3: TGTGCCAGCAGTGAAGTGGAGCGGAGGACTGAAGCTTTCTTT. Protein: CASSEVERRTEAFF.

The chain links TRBV6-5 to TRBJ1-4; TRBD1 matches 9 bases. J gave up 8 bases and V 6 bases, and 7 bases lay outside the gene matches. Germline V gene sequence: CDR1 MNHEY, CDR2 SVGAGI. This CDR3 has 14 residues. The CDR3 DNA reads as TGTGCCAGCAGCTGGAGACAGGGGGGAGAAAAACTGTTTTTT. Translated, it gives CASSWRQGGEKLFF.

This sequence joins TRBV2 and TRBJ1-5, with TRBD1 matching over 8 bases. The CDR3 is 15 residues long. Trimming cost V 5 bases and J 1 base; bases outside gene matches: 4. Germline V gene data show CDR1 as SNHLY and CDR2 as FYNNEI. The CDR3 protein is CASSRTGGSNQPQHF. The CDR3 DNA reads as TGTGCCAGCAGTAGAACAGGGGGAAGCAATCAGCCCCAGCATTTT.

The chain is built from TRBV12-3 or TRBV12-4 and TRBJ1-2; 7 bases line up with TRBD1. The ends lost 6 bases at V and 4 bases at J; junction bases unmatched: 5. CDR3 length: 13 residues. The CDR3 here is CASRATGSYGYTF. The CDR3 DNA sequence: TGTGCCAGCAGGGCGACAGGGAGCTATGGCTACACCTTC.

V is TRBV10-3 and J is TRBJ2-1; a possible D gene is TRBD1 (6 bases). Trimming shortened V by 4 bases and J by 4 bases, and 11 bases separated the two germline ends. The CDR3 consists of 14 residues. CDR1 and CDR2 (germline): ENHRY, SYGVKD. The CDR3 protein is CAISGQGLYNEQFF. As DNA, the CDR3 is TGTGCCATCAGTGGCCAGGGGCTGTACAATGAGCAGTTCTTC.

This chain links TRBV5-1 with TRBJ1-1; D not certain. This CDR3 contains 13 residues. CDR1 SGHRS and CDR2 YFSETQ come from the germline V gene. V dropped 1 base and J dropped 2 bases, with 6 bases sitting between them. The CDR3 here is CASSLTFNTEAFF. The CDR3 DNA reads as TGCGCCAGCAGCTTGACATTTAACACTGAAGCTTTCTTT.

This clone appeared a few times. The genes are TRBV30 and TRBJ1-2; a weak D match, TRBD1 (6 bases). CDR3 length: 13 amino acids. Trimming shortened V by 5 bases and J by 5 bases, and 15 bases separated the two germline ends. Germline lookup yields CDR1 GTSNPN and CDR2 SVGIG (reference sequence). CDR3 in amino acids: CAWGRDRPYGYTF. DNA for the CDR3: TGTGCCTGGGGCCGAGACAGGCCTTATGGCTACACCTTC.

J is TRBJ1-2 and V is TRBV6-5, with a tentative D call TRBD1 (6 bases). Germline assignment: CDR1 MNHEY and CDR2 SVGAGI. Between the trimmed V and J ends, which lost 2 bases and 7 bases, there was a span of 14 bases. The CDR3 totals 14 residues. CDR3 in amino acids: CASSYHGQGPGYTF. The DNA of the CDR3 is TGTGCCAGCAGTTACCACGGCCAGGGGCCTGGCTACACCTTC.

The J gene is TRBJ1-5, the V gene TRBV19, with 7 bases identical to TRBD1. Germline CDR1 and CDR2: LNHDA and SQIVND (reference sequence). V was clipped by 7 bases and J by 1 base; unmatched bases: 7. The length of the CDR3 is 15 residues. CDR3 DNA sequence: TGTGCCAGTACTGTTCGACAGGGAAGCAATCAGCCCCAGCATTTT. It codes for CASTVRQGSNQPQHF.

This sequence joins TRBV10-3 and TRBJ1-1; 10 nucleotides line up with TRBD1. Per the germline V gene, CDR1 is ENHRY and CDR2 is SYGVKD. The V segment lost 10 bases and the J segment 4 bases; nucleotides outside the gene matches: 3. The CDR3 is 12 residues long. The CDR3 DNA is TGTGCCACTGGGACAGGGGCCACTGAAGCTTTCTTT. Its protein product is CATGTGATEAFF.

The chain employs TRBV9 and TRBJ2-3, with D possibly TRBD2 on 5 matching bases. Deletions cut 0 bases from V and 2 bases from J, with 10 bases between. Germline V lookup: CDR1 SGDLS, CDR2 YYNGEE. The CDR3 runs 15 residues. The CDR3 coding sequence is TGTGCCAGCAGCGTAGCGGGGATAATCACAGATACGCAGTATTTT. It codes for CASSVAGIITDTQYF.

The CDR3 bases are TGTGCCAGCAGCCAAGTGGGCCTAGCGGCCTTCAATGAGCAGTTCTTC. This encodes CASSQVGLAAFNEQFF. V and J are TRBV14 and TRBJ2-1, with 7 bases aligning to TRBD2. The CDR3 runs 16 residues. Germline V gene data show CDR1 as SGHDN and CDR2 as FVKESK. V trimming: 1 base; J trimming: 6 bases; junction bases outside the gene matches: 9.

The chain recombines TRBV14 with TRBJ2-7, with D perhaps matching TRBD2 (5 bases). The V and J ends lost 1 base and 2 bases respectively, with 12 bases between them. The CDR3 runs 15 residues. Germline V CDR1 and CDR2: SGHDN, FVKESK. The DNA for the CDR3 is TGTGCCAGCAGCCAAGGTAGAGGGCCCACCTACGAGCAGTACTTC. As protein: CASSQGRGPTYEQYF.

The chain has TRBV9 and TRBJ1-1, with D perhaps TRBD1 (5 bases). Germline loops: CDR1 SGDLS, CDR2 YYNGEE. This CDR3 is 13 amino acids long. Trimming stripped 2 bases from V and 1 base from J, with 6 bases between. The CDR3: CASSVGRNTEAFF. The DNA for the CDR3 is TGTGCCAGCAGCGTGGGACGGAACACTGAAGCTTTCTTT.

The chain has TRBV15 and TRBJ1-6; D call uncertain. CDR1 LNHNV and CDR2 YYDKDF come from the germline V gene (reference sequence). The V and J ends lost 0 bases and 5 bases respectively, with 8 bases between them. The CDR3 is 15 amino acids. This CDR3 reads CATSRDLGNNSPLHF. The CDR3 coding sequence is TGTGCCACCAGCAGAGATCTAGGGAATAATTCACCCCTCCACTTT.

V gene TRBV7-9 combines with J gene TRBJ1-2; TRBD1 might be the D (6 bases). CDR1 and CDR2 (germline): SEHNR, FQNEAQ (reference sequence). The germline V and J ends were trimmed by 1 base and 4 bases, with 7 bases remaining between them. The CDR3 totals 13 residues. CDR3 in amino acids: CASSLETGYGYTF. The CDR3 region has the DNA TGTGCCAGCAGCTTAGAGACAGGCTATGGCTACACCTTC.

The chain has TRBV24-1 and TRBJ1-6; 7 bases are a match to TRBD1. The CDR3 is 16 residues long. V lost 2 bases, J lost 8 bases, and 8 bases stayed unmatched. Germline V lookup: CDR1 KGHDR, CDR2 SFDVKD. The CDR3 sequence is CATSDYDREGYSPLHF. The CDR3 DNA sequence: TGTGCCACCAGTGATTATGACAGGGAGGGTTATTCACCCCTCCACTTT.

CDR3 sequence reads: CASSEDPRQPQHF. The CDR3, as DNA: TGTGCCAGTAGTGAAGACCCGAGGCAGCCCCAGCATTTT. The J gene is TRBJ1-5, the V gene TRBV19; D not certain. Trimming shortened V by 5 bases and J by 7 bases, and 12 bases separated the two germline ends. There are 13 residues in the CDR3. Germline values: CDR1 LNHDA, CDR2 SQIVND (reference sequence).

V and J are TRBV30 and TRBJ2-6; D call uncertain. V was trimmed by 5 bases and J by 4 bases, leaving 9 bases between them. The length of the CDR3 is 13 residues. Germline CDR1 GTSNPN, CDR2 SVGIG (reference sequence). CDR3 sequence (DNA): TGTGCCTGGTCTCGCATGGGGGCCAACGTCCTGACTTTC. This encodes CAWSRMGANVLTF.

This clone was recorded only once. The genes are TRBV18 and TRBJ1-1; 9 bases map to TRBD1. Losses at the gene ends were 3 bases for V and 4 bases for J; bases not matched to a gene: 9. The CDR3 loop spans 16 amino acids. The germline CDR1 and CDR2 sequences are KGHSH and LQKENI. Written as DNA, the CDR3 is TGTGCCAGCTCACCCCGGGACAGGGTTGTCGGCACTGAAGCTTTCTTT. This translates into CASSPRDRVVGTEAFF.

This clone occurred a few times. The chain combines TRBV10-3 with TRBJ1-1; no clear D. The CDR3 length is 16 residues. Trimming took off 0 bases at V and 4 bases at J, with 15 bases between the two ends. The germline V gene encodes CDR1 ENHRY and CDR2 SYGVKD. The chain's CDR3 is CAISESTRVGITEAFF. The DNA for the CDR3 is TGTGCCATCAGTGAGTCGACTCGGGTGGGAATCACTGAAGCTTTCTTT.

This clone was observed once. This chain connects TRBV7-2 to TRBJ2-3; the D gene is possibly TRBD2 (6 bases). Germline assignment: CDR1 SGHTA and CDR2 FQGNSA. V gave up 8 bases and J gave up 1 base, with 13 bases separating them. This CDR3 has 14 residues. CDR3 sequence reads: CASFTPGGTDTQYF. CDR3 nucleotide sequence: TGTGCCAGCTTTACCCCGGGGGGCACAGATACGCAGTATTTT.